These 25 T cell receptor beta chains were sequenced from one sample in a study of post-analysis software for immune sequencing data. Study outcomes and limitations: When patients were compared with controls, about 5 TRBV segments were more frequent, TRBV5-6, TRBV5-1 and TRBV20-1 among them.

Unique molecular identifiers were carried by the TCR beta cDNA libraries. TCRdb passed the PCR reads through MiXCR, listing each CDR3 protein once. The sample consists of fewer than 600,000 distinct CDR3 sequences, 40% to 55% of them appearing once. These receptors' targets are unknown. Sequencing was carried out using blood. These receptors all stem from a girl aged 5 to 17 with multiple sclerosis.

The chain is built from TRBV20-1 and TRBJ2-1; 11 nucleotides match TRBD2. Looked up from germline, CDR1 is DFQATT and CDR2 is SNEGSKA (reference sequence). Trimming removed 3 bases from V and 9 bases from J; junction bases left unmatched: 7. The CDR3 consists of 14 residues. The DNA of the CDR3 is TGCAGTGCTAGCCCGGGACTAGCGGTTGGTGAGCAGTTCTTC. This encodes CSASPGLAVGEQFF.

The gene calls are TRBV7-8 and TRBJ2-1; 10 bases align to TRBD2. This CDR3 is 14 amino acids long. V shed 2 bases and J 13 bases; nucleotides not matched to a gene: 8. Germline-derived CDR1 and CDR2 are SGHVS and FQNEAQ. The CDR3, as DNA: TGTGCCAGCAGCTTAAGCGGACTAGCGGAAGTACAGTTCTTC. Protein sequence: CASSLSGLAEVQFF.

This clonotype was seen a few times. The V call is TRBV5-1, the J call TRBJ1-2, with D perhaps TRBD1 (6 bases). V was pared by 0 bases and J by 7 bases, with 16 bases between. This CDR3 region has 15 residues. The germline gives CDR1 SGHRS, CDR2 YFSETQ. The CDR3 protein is CASSLDARGDVGYTF. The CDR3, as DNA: TGCGCCAGCAGCTTGGATGCCAGGGGAGATGTTGGCTACACCTTC.

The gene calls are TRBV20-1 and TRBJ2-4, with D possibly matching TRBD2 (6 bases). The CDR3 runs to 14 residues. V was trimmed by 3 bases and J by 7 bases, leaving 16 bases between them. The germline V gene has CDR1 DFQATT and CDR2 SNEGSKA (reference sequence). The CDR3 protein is CSASHDTRENIQYF. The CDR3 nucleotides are TGCAGTGCTAGCCACGATACTCGGGAGAACATTCAGTACTTC.

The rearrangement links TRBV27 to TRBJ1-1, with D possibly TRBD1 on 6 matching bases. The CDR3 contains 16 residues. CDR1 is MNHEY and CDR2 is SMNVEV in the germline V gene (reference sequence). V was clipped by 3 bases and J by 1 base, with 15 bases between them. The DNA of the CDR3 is TGTGCCAGCAGTTTTATCGTGACAGGTGGGAACACTGAAGCTTTCTTT. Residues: CASSFIVTGGNTEAFF.

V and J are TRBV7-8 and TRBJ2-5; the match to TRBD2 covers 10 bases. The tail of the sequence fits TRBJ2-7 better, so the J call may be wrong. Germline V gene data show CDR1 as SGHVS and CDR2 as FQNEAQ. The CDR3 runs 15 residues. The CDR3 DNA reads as TGTGCCAGCAGCTTGGACCCGGGACTAGCGCACGAGCAGTACTTC. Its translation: CASSLDPGLAHEQYF.

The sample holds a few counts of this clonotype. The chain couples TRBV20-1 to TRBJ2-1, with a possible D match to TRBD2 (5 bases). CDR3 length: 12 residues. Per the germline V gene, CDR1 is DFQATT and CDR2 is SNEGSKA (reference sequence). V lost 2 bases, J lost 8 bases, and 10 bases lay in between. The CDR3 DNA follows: TGCAGTGCTAGACAGCAGGAGGATGAGCAGTTCTTC. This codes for CSARQQEDEQFF.

The DNA of the CDR3 is TGTGCCAGCACTGACAGGGGAAGGGGTCAGCCCCAGCATTTT. It translates to CASTDRGRGQPQHF. The V call is TRBV27, the J call TRBJ1-5; 8 bases agree with TRBD1. The V gene's germline CDR1 is MNHEY and CDR2 SMNVEV (reference sequence). This CDR3 spans 14 amino acids. The V segment lost 7 bases and the J segment 6 bases; nucleotides outside the gene matches: 8.

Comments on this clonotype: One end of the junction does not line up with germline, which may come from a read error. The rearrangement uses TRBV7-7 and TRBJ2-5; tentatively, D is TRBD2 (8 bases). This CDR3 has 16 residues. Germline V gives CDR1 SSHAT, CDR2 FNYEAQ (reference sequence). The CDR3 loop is CASSQGVAGLQETQYF. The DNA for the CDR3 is TGTGCTAGCAGCCAGGGGGTAGCGGGATTACAAGAGACCCAGTACTTC.

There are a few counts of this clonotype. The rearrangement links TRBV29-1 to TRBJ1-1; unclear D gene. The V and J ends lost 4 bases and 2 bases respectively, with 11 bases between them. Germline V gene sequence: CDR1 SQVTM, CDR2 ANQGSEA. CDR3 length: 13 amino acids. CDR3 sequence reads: CSVVPGANTEAFF. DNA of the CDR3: TGCAGCGTTGTCCCGGGAGCTAACACTGAAGCTTTCTTT.

The CDR3 reads CASSYSGGPSDSGANVLTF. For the CDR3, the DNA is TGTGCCAGCAGTTACTCGGGGGGCCCTTCGGACTCTGGGGCCAACGTCCTGACTTTC. The chain is built from TRBV6-5 and TRBJ2-6; possibly TRBD1 or TRBD2 for D (6 bases each). V shed 0 bases and J shed 0 bases, with 15 bases lying between them. CDR3 length: 19 amino acids. Germline CDR1 reads MNHEY; CDR2 reads SVGAGI.

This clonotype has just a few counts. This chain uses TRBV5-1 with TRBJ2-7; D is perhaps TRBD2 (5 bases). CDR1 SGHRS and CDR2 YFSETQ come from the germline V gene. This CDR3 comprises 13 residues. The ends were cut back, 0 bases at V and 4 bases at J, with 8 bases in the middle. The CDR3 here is CASSLESGYEQYF. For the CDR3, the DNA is TGCGCCAGCAGCTTGGAGAGCGGATACGAGCAGTACTTC.

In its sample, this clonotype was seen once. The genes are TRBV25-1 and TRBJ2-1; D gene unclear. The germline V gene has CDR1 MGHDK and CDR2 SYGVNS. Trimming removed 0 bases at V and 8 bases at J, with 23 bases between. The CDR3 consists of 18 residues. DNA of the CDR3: TGTGCCAGCAGTGAATATATTCTTCCGGCAGGCCCTAATTATGAGCAGTTCTTC. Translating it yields CASSEYILPAGPNYEQFF.

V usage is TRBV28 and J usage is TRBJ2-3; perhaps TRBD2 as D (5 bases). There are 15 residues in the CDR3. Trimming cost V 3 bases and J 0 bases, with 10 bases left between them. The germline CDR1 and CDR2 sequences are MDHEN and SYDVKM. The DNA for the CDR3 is TGTGCCAGCAGTTTGGCTGGGGAGAGCACAGATACGCAGTATTTT. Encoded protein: CASSLAGESTDTQYF.

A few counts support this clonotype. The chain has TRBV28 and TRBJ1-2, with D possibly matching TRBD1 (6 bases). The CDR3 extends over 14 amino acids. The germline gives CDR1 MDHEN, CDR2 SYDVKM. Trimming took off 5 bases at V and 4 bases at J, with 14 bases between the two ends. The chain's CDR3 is CASSIGGLTYGYTF. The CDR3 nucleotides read TGTGCCAGCAGTATAGGGGGTTTAACCTATGGCTACACCTTC.

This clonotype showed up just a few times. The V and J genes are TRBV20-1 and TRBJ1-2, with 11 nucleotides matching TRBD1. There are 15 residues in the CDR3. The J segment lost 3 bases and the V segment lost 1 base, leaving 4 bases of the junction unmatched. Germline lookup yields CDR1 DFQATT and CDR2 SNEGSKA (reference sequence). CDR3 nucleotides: TGCAGTGCTAGAGGGGACAGGGGGAATGACTATGGCTACACCTTC. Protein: CSARGDRGNDYGYTF.

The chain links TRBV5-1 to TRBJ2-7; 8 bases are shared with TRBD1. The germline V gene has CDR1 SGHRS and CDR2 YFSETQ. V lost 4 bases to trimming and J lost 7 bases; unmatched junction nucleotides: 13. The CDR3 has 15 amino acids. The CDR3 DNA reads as TGCGCCAGCAGCCTGGCTGGACAGGGTATTGTTGAGCAGTACTTC. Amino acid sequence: CASSLAGQGIVEQYF.

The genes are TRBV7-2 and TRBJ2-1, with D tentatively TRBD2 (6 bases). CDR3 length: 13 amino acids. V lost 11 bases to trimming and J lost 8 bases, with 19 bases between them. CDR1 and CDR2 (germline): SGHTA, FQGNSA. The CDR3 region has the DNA TGTACCGACGAGGGGACTCCCGGGTATGAGCAGTTCTTC. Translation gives CTDEGTPGYEQFF.

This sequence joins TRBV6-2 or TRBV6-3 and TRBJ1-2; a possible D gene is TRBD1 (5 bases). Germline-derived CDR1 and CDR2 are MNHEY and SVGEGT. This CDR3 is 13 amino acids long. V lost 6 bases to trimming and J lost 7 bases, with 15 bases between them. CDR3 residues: CASRGTGDGGYTF. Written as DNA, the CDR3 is TGTGCCAGCAGGGGGACGGGGGACGGTGGCTACACCTTC.

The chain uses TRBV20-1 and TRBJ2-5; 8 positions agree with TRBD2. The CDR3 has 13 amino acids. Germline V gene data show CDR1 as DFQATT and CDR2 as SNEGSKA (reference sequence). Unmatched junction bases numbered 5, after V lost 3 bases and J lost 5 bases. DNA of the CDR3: TGCAGTGCTAGCGGGAGGGCCGGGGAGACCCAGTACTTC. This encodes CSASGRAGETQYF.

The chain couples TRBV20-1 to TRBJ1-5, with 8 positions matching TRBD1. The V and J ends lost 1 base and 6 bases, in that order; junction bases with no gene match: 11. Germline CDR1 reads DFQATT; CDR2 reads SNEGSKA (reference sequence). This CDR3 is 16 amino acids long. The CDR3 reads CSARGTAGGGGQPQHF. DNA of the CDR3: TGCAGTGCTAGAGGAACCGCAGGGGGCGGTGGTCAGCCCCAGCATTTT.

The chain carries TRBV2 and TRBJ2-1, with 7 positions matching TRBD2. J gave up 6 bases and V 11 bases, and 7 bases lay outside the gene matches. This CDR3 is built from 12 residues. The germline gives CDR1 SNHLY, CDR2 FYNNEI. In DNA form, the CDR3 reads TGTGCCCAAACGGGACTACTCAATGAGCAGTTCTTC. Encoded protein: CAQTGLLNEQFF.

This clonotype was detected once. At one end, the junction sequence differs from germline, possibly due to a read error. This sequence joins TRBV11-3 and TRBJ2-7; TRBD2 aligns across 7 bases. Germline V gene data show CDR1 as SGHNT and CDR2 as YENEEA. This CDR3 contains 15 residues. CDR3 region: CASGLGGGGSNEQYF. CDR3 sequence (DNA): TGTGCCAGCGGCTTAGGCGGGGGAGGTAGCAATGAGCAGTACTTC.

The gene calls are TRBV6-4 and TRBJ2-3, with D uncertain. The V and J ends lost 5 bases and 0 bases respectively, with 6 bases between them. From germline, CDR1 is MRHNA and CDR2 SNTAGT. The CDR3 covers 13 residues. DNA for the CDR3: TGTGCCAGCAGTACAACTAGCACAGATACGCAGTATTTT. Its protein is CASSTTSTDTQYF.

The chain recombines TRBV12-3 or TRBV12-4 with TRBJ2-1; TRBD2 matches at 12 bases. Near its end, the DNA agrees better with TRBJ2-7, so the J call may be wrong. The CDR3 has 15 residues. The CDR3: CASSWTGLAGNEQYF. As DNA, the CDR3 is TGTGCCAGCAGCTGGACGGGACTAGCGGGTAATGAGCAGTACTTC.